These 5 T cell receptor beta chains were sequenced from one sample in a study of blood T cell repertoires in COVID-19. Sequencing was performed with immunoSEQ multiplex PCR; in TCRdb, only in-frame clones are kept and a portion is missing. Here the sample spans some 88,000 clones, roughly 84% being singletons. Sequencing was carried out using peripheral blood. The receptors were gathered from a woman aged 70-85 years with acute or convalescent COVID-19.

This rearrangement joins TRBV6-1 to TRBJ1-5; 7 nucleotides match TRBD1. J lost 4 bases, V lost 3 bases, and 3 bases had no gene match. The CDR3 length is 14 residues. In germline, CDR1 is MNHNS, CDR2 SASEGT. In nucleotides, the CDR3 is TGTGCCAGCAGTGACCTGACAGGGAATCAGCCCCAGCATTTT. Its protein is CASSDLTGNQPQHF.

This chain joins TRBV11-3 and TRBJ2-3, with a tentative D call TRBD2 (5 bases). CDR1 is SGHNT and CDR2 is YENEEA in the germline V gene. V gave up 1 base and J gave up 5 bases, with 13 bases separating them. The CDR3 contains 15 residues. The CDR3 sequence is CASSLAGSGKDTQYF. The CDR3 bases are TGTGCCAGCAGCTTAGCGGGATCTGGTAAAGATACGCAGTATTTT.

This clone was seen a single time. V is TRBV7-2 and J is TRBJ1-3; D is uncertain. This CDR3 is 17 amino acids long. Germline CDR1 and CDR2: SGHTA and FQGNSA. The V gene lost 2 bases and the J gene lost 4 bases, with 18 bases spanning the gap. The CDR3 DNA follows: TGTGCCAGCAGCTTAAATATACCAGGAGGAGCCGGAAACACCATATATTTT. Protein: CASSLNIPGGAGNTIYF.

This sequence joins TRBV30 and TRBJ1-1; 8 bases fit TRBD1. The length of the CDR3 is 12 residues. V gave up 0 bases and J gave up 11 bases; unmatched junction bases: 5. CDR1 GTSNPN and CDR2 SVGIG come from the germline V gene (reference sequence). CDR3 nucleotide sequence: TGTGCCTGGAGTGTTACAGGGGGGAGGGCTTTCTTT. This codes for CAWSVTGGRAFF.

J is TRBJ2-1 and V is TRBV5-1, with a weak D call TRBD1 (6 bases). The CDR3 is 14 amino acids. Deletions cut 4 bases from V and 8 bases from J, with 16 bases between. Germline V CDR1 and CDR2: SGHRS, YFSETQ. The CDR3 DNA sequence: TGCGCCAGCAGCGCACCGACAGGATCGGATGAGCAGTTCTTC. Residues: CASSAPTGSDEQFF.